One sample yielded the 32 T cell receptor beta chains listed below, sequenced in a study of tumor and adjacent non-tumor tissue in lung cancer. Three rounds of nested PCR, following a modified ARM-PCR protocol, produced the TCRbeta library. Via MiXCR, TCRdb re-called the multiplex PCR reads, giving one row per CDR3 protein. The sample holds tens of thousands of distinct CDR3 sequences, 60% to 85% seen once. No cell sorting was done before RNA was extracted from the tissue. Sequencing was performed on lung tumor tissue. Receptors originate from a woman between 45 and 65 years old with non-small cell lung cancer.

For this clonotype: Compared with germline, one end of the junction differs, possibly owing to a read error. The CDR3 coding sequence is TGTGCCAGCAGTTGGTCTCGGTTTAGCAACCAGCCCCAGCATTTT. Encoded protein: CASSWSRFSNQPQHF. The chain is built from TRBV28 and TRBJ1-5; D is unclear. Per germline, CDR1 MDHEN and CDR2 SYDVKM. CDR3 length equals 15 residues.

This chain uses TRBV12-3 or TRBV12-4 with TRBJ2-7; TRBD1 might be the D (5 bases). This CDR3 contains 15 residues. Trimming took off 6 bases at V and 0 bases at J, with 15 bases between the two ends. The CDR3, as DNA: TGTGCCAGCAGACAAGGGGCGACCAACTCCTACGAGCAGTACTTC. Protein: CASRQGATNSYEQYF.

This chain links TRBV2 with TRBJ1-1; D is undetermined. The CDR3 is 12 residues long. Per the germline V gene, CDR1 is SNHLY and CDR2 is FYNNEI. V dropped 5 bases and J dropped 0 bases, with 4 bases sitting between them. CDR3 residues: CASSRVNTEAFF. CDR3 coding DNA: TGTGCCAGCAGTCGGGTGAACACTGAAGCTTTCTTT.

This clonotype came up once. Sequence at one end of the junction differs from germline and may be a read error. This chain links TRBV5-1 with TRBJ2-1; TRBD2 aligns across 8 bases. CDR1 and CDR2 (germline): SGHRS, YFSETQ. The CDR3 is made up of 17 amino acids. The CDR3 is CASSPSSGIESYNEQFF. Written as DNA, the CDR3 is TGTGCCAGCAGCCCAAGTAGCGGGATCGAATCCTACAATGAGCAGTTCTTC.

Comment on this clonotype: One end of the junction varies from germline; a read error may be responsible. V usage is TRBV11-2 and J usage is TRBJ2-1; no clear D gene. CDR1 is SGHAT, CDR2 FQNNGV, per germline. The length of the CDR3 is 14 residues. CDR3: CASSFGSADDVQLF. The DNA of the CDR3 is TGCGCCAGCAGCTTTGGCAGTGCCGACGATGTGCAGCTCTTC.

As concerns this clonotype: A junction boundary mismatches the germline segment, possibly from a read error. The chain has TRBV11-3 and TRBJ2-5; weak D call: TRBD2 (5 bases). The CDR3 has 13 residues. CDR1 and CDR2 from the germline V gene are SGHNT and YENEEA. CDR3 sequence reads: CASSFAVGEAQYF. The CDR3 DNA sequence: TGTGCAAGCAGCTTTGCTGTGGGAGAGGCCCAGTACTTT.

In this sample, this clonotype turned up many times. The rearrangement links TRBV14 to TRBJ2-3; possible D gene TRBD1, 6 bases. The CDR3 runs 13 residues. Trimming removed 5 bases at V and 4 bases at J, with 10 bases between. The germline gives CDR1 SGHDN, CDR2 FVKESK. CDR3 sequence (DNA): TGTGCCAGCAGCTCAACAGGGCCAGATACGCAGTATTTT. It yields the protein CASSSTGPDTQYF.

A note on this clonotype: The junction departs from germline at one end; a sequencing error may be responsible. J is TRBJ1-5 and V is TRBV6-1, with a tentative D call TRBD1 (6 bases). The CDR3 consists of 15 residues. In germline, CDR1 is MNHNS, CDR2 SASEGT. The CDR3 region has the DNA TGTGCCAGCAGTGACAGGGACATATACGATCAGCCCAAGTATTTT. It yields the protein CASSDRDIYDQPKYF.

A word on this clonotype: A much larger clone sits a single nucleotide away, making a read error possible. The V and J genes are TRBV28 and TRBJ1-6; D perhaps matches TRBD1 (6 bases). Per the germline V gene, CDR1 is MDHEN and CDR2 is SYDVKM. The CDR3 length is 15 residues. The CDR3: CDSSPSGGPNSPLHF. The CDR3 DNA sequence: TGTGACAGCAGTCCCTCGGGGGGGCCGAATTCACCCCTCCACTTT.

A single count supports this clonotype. This sequence may be a read error, since a much larger clone differs from it by one base. The chain links TRBV20-1 to TRBJ2-3; weak D call: TRBD1 (5 bases). CDR3 length: 14 amino acids. The V and J ends lost 4 bases and 3 bases respectively, with 14 bases between them. Germline loops: CDR1 DFQATT, CDR2 SNEGSKA (reference sequence). The CDR3 loop is CSATTSGLTDTQYF. As DNA, the CDR3 is TGCAGTGCTACGACGTCAGGGTTAACAGATACGCAGTATTTT.

Of note for this clonotype: Germline and junction disagree at one end, which may indicate a read error. In nucleotides, the CDR3 is TGTGCCATCGGCGGAGCGAGGCAGGGAGGTTACGAGCAGTACTTT. Amino acids: CAIGGARQGGYEQYF. The V call is TRBV10-3, the J call TRBJ2-7, with D maybe TRBD2 (6 bases). Germline CDR1 and CDR2: ENHRY and SYGVKD. The CDR3 is made up of 15 amino acids.

Notes on this clonotype: One junction end disagrees with the germline gene, perhaps due to a read error. This sequence joins TRBV11-2 and TRBJ2-7; 7 bases line up with TRBD1. Looked up from germline, CDR1 is SGHAT and CDR2 is FQNNGV. CDR3 size: 14 residues. CDR3 sequence (DNA): TGTACCAGCAACTTAGTTAGGGACAGCTACGAGCAGTACTTT. It is translated as CTSNLVRDSYEQYF.

Turning to this clonotype: The CDR3 end shows no conserved phenylalanine or tryptophan, and so a read error is likely. The chain is built from TRBV29-1 and TRBJ2-3; D not certain. Germline V gene data show CDR1 as SQVTM and CDR2 as ANQGSEA. CDR3 length: 12 amino acids. This chain's CDR3 is CSARGSTDTQYY. The CDR3 nucleotides are TGCAGTGCCAGAGGAAGCACAGATACGCAGTATTAT.

This clonotype has only one observation. Because the CDR3 is missing its conserved closing phenylalanine or tryptophan, this is likely a read error. V gene TRBV11-2 combines with J gene TRBJ2-3; D is uncertain. Germline V gene lookup returns CDR1 SGHAT and CDR2 FQNNGV. The CDR3 sequence is 13 residues long. The CDR3 reads CDSSLDRADTQYL. The CDR3 nucleotides are TGTGACAGTAGCTTAGATCGGGCAGATACGCAGTATCTT.

Turning to this clonotype: The junction shows a germline mismatch at one end, possibly a read error. V and J are TRBV11-2 and TRBJ2-7, with D unclear. Germline V gives CDR1 SGHAT, CDR2 FQNNGV. This CDR3 contains 14 residues. The CDR3 loop reads CASILTETAYGQYF. The CDR3 DNA follows: TGTGCCAGCATCCTGACGGAGACTGCCTACGGGCAGTACTTC. Variable domain in full (rest from reference TRBV11-2 and TRBJ2-7): EAGVAQSPRYKIIEKRQSVAFWCNPISGHATLYWYQQILGQGPKLLIQFQNNGVVDDSQLPKDRFSAERLKGVDSTLKIQPAKLEDSAVYLCASILTETAYGQYFGPGTRLTVT.

For this clonotype: A read error may produce the germline difference seen at one junction end. In DNA, the CDR3 is TGTGCCAGCAGTCCGAATAGCTATCAGCCCCAGCATTTT. Translation: CASSPNSYQPQHF. This chain links TRBV11-2 with TRBJ1-5; no clear D. Germline-derived CDR1 and CDR2 are SGHAT and FQNNGV. This CDR3 is built from 13 residues.

Worth noting for this clonotype: A junction boundary mismatches the germline segment, possibly from a read error. The rearrangement links TRBV29-1 to TRBJ2-3; TRBD1 matches at 8 bases. Germline V gives CDR1 SQVTM, CDR2 ANQGSEA. This CDR3 has 14 residues. The CDR3 DNA is TGCAGCGTGGCCGGGACAGGAGCAGTAGATACTCAGTATTTT. Translating gives CSVAGTGAVDTQYF.

On this clonotype: A junction end diverges from the germline sequence, so it may reflect a read error. The V gene is TRBV29-1, the J gene TRBJ2-7, with 7 bases fitting TRBD2. This CDR3 is 15 amino acids long. Germline values: CDR1 SQVTM, CDR2 ANQGSEA. DNA for the CDR3: TGCAGCGCCCTTCGGTCCAGCGGGATGGACTACAAGCAGTACTTC. Translating gives CSALRSSGMDYKQYF.

As concerns this clonotype: An end of the junction does not agree with germline; a read error may underlie this. The genes are TRBV28 and TRBJ2-7; 8 nucleotides align to TRBD1. Germline CDR1 reads MDHEN; CDR2 reads SYDVKM. The CDR3 is made up of 15 amino acids. The CDR3 nucleotides read TGTACCAGCGCCAATGACAGGGGTAGGCCCTACGAGGAGTACTTC. Translation: CTSANDRGRPYEEYF.

Note on this clonotype: The germline gene is not matched at one end of the junction; a read error may be the cause. The chain combines TRBV11-1 with TRBJ2-1; TRBD2 aligns across 11 bases. Germline loops: CDR1 SGHAT, CDR2 FQDESV (reference sequence). The CDR3 has 15 amino acids. The DNA for the CDR3 is TGTGCCAGCAGCCCGGGGACTAGCGGCGACAATGGGCAGCTCTTC. Protein: CASSPGTSGDNGQLF.

Remarks on this clonotype: A much larger clone sits a single nucleotide away, making a read error possible. The rearrangement joins TRBV20-1 to TRBJ2-3; no firm D call. The CDR3 consists of 13 residues. The V gene's germline CDR1 is DFQATT and CDR2 SNEGSKA (reference sequence). V shed 5 bases and J shed 4 bases, with 13 bases lying between them. CDR3 sequence reads: CSAASTGADTQYF. As DNA, the CDR3 is TGCAGTGCTGCATCCACTGGGGCAGATACGCAGTATTTT.

This clonotype was recorded only once. Sequence at one end of the junction differs from germline and may be a read error. This chain uses TRBV5-6 with TRBJ2-6; D remains unclear. The CDR3 length is 16 residues. CDR1 SGHDT and CDR2 YYEEEE come from the germline V gene. CDR3 DNA: TGTGCCAGCGGCTTGTGGTGGCGGTCTGGGACCAACGTCCTGACTTTC. It translates to CASGLWWRSGTNVLTF.

Comment on this clonotype: The conserved closing phenylalanine or tryptophan is absent in this CDR3, likely reflecting a read error. The chain employs TRBV12-3 or TRBV12-4 and TRBJ2-1; D not certain. CDR3 size: 11 residues. The ends were cut back, 7 bases at V and 7 bases at J, with 8 bases in the middle. The CDR3 nucleotides read TGTGCCAGCAAAAGGGTAAATGAGCAGTTCTCC. The encoded protein is CASKRVNEQFS.

Points on this clonotype: Because it lacks the conserved phenylalanine or tryptophan at the end, this CDR3 is likely a read error. The rearrangement joins TRBV6-5 to TRBJ2-3, with 9 bases matching TRBD2. Germline V gene sequence: CDR1 MNHEY, CDR2 SVGAGI. There are 16 residues in the CDR3. The CDR3 DNA is TGTACCAGCAGCCTCATCGGCGGGAGGGCCGGGGGTACGCAGTATATT. It codes for CTSSLIGGRAGGTQYI.

On this clonotype itself: A junction end diverges from the germline sequence, so it may reflect a read error. V usage is TRBV6-1 and J usage is TRBJ2-2; 7 nucleotides align to TRBD1. This CDR3 region has 15 residues. Germline V lookup: CDR1 MNHNS, CDR2 SASEGT. Written as DNA, the CDR3 is TGTGCCACCAAAAAAGGGGGCGCGGACACCGGGGAACAGTTTTTC. This gives the protein CATKKGGADTGEQFF.

There are a few counts of this clonotype. This sequence joins TRBV28 and TRBJ2-7, with TRBD2 as a possible D gene (5 bases). Between the trimmed V and J ends, which lost 4 bases and 4 bases, there was a span of 20 bases. The germline gives CDR1 MDHEN, CDR2 SYDVKM. The CDR3 runs 16 residues. The DNA of the CDR3 is TGTGCCAGCAGTTCCACCCCTAGAGGGAGAAGGTACGAGCAGTACTTC. Translating gives CASSSTPRGRRYEQYF.

Notes on this clonotype: A junction boundary mismatches the germline segment, possibly from a read error. This chain joins TRBV6-2 or TRBV6-3 and TRBJ2-7; possibly TRBD1 for D (6 bases). Germline lookup yields CDR1 MNHEY and CDR2 SVGEGT. CDR3 length: 16 residues. The CDR3 sequence is CTSSSQFPRGSYEQYF. The CDR3 DNA sequence: TGTACCAGCAGTTCTCAATTTCCCAGGGGCTCCTACGAGCAGTACTTC.

The rearrangement joins TRBV4-1 to TRBJ2-2, with D unresolved. This CDR3 comprises 14 residues. Trimming cost V 10 bases and J 4 bases, with 16 bases left between them. Germline loops: CDR1 MGHRA, CDR2 YSYEKL. As DNA, the CDR3 is TGCGCCAACTCCTATACTATAGCCACCGGGGAGCTGTTTTTT. It yields the protein CANSYTIATGELFF.

As to this clonotype: The junction departs from the called germline gene at one end, perhaps through a read error. The genes are TRBV11-2 and TRBJ1-1; perhaps TRBD1 as D (5 bases). The CDR3 is 13 residues long. CDR1 SGHAT and CDR2 FQNNGV come from the germline V gene. CDR3 amino acids: CASSRRQGSEALF. In DNA form, the CDR3 reads TGTGCCAGCAGCAGGCGTCAGGGAAGTGAAGCTCTCTTT. The full variable domain, rest sourced from reference TRBV11-2 and TRBJ1-1, is EAGVAQSPRYKIIEKRQSVAFWCNPISGHATLYWYQQILGQGPKLLIQFQNNGVVDDSQLPKDRFSAERLKGVDSTLKIQPAKLEDSAVYLCASSRRQGSEALFGQGTRLTVV.

Regarding this clonotype: One end of the junction fails to match germline, which may point to a read error. The rearrangement uses TRBV6-6 and TRBJ2-3; D may be TRBD1 (5 bases). This CDR3 contains 14 residues. Germline values: CDR1 MNHNY, CDR2 SVGAGI (reference sequence). CDR3 loop: CSSSAHGHTDTQYF. In DNA, the CDR3 is TGTTCCAGCAGTGCTCACGGACACACAGATACGCAGTATTTT.

Worth noting for this clonotype: A junction end diverges from the germline sequence, so it may reflect a read error. This chain links TRBV5-6 with TRBJ2-1; D ambiguous. The CDR3 consists of 14 residues. The germline gives CDR1 SGHDT, CDR2 YYEEEE. The CDR3 reads CASSLVQSENEQFF. CDR3 DNA sequence: TGTGCCAGTAGCTTGGTGCAGAGTGAAAATGAGCAGTTCTTC.

The chain is built from TRBV10-3 and TRBJ2-5; D is possibly TRBD1 (5 bases). The V end lost 11 bases, the J end lost 4 bases, and 20 bases lay between the germline ends. Germline V lookup: CDR1 ENHRY, CDR2 SYGVKD. CDR3 size: 14 residues. The CDR3 nucleotides are TGTGCCGCTGCCGCCGGCCAGGGAAGAGAGACCCAGTACTTC. The encoded protein is CAAAAGQGRETQYF.